This T cell receptor beta chain was recovered during a study of human T cells and chemical hapten exposure. Study overall: The patients were mostly female; they had alopecia areata, totalis or universalis. Overall study findings and caveats: No change in TCRs above 1 in 1000 frequency was produced by DPC sensitization.

The table lists this clonotype with many counts. The antigen is not known. The V gene lost 3 bases and the J gene lost 7 bases, with 10 bases spanning the gap. This CDR3 has 12 amino acids. Germline CDR1 reads DFQATT; CDR2 reads SNEGSKA (reference sequence). Per the study methods: Ranging from about 20,000 to 750,000, TCR counts per sample had a median value of 95,638. TCRdb independently ran MiXCR on the RACE reads; one entry per CDR3 protein. The V and J calls and clone size come from TCRdb's table, not from the authors' own analysis. The table has 300,000 to 400,000 distinct CDR3 sequences, 4.5% to 6% seen once; the top ten hold around 2.6%. The time point denotes: pre-sensitization, week 0. Sample treatment: therapeutic diphenylcyclopropenone sensitization with weekly scalp DPC. Unfractionated whole blood served as the source for total RNA extraction.

The specimen was whole blood, collected in connection with sensitization to the hapten diphenylcyclopropenone (DPC). The receptor comes from a woman in her forties or fifties with alopecia areata. Some clones in this sample may be carry-over from other donors' samples. The V call is TRBV20-1, the J call TRBJ1-5; D is unresolved. This chain's CDR3 is CSASQSGQPQHF. The CDR3 DNA follows: TGCAGTGCTAGTCAGTCAGGACAGCCCCAGCATTTT.